This T cell receptor beta chain was observed in a study of blood T cell repertoires in COVID-19. For the study at large: The cDNA or gDNA used as material had been derived from T cells, B-cell-depleted T cells, or PBMCs.

The CDR3 loop spans 14 amino acids. The germline CDR1 and CDR2 sequences are SGHRS and YFSETQ. Trimming at V came to 4 bases and at J to 5 bases, leaving 6 bases not matched to a gene. Sequenced by immunoSEQ multiplex PCR; TCRdb stores in-frame clones only, minus some. Of 55,000 or so clones in the sample, about 87% were seen once. The specimen sequenced was peripheral blood. V usage is TRBV5-1 and J usage is TRBJ2-5; TRBD1 aligns across 9 bases. This sequence was found in a man aged 55 to 69 with active or convalescent COVID-19. The CDR3 DNA reads as TGCGCCAGCAGCCGACAGGGGGGAGGTGAGACCCAGTACTTC. Translation gives CASSRQGGGETQYF.